Listed below are T cell receptor beta chains from one sample, sequenced in a study of regulatory T cells in long-lasting Graves disease. TCRdb independently ran MiXCR on the multiplex PCR reads; one entry per CDR3 protein. The sample has about 360,000 distinct CDR3 sequences, under 20% seen once. These records were also assigned to another study, of T cells in Graves' hyperthyroidism and ophthalmopathy.

The specimen comprised peripheral blood mononuclear cells (PBMCs), sampled at new diagnosis, from a patient treated with antithyroid drugs. The receptors come from a woman younger than 35 with Graves disease. Both conserved end residues are part of each CDR3. A D gene is named only where the DNA matches it firmly. Size tells how often a clone was seen (once, few, many) or the class of an expanded clone, and some rows leave it out.

d_call,clone_size,v_call,j_call,cdr3_nt,cdr3_aa
NA,once,TRBV18,TRBJ2-7,TGTGCCAGCTCCCTAAGTCAGGGCAATTTAGACGAGCAGTACTTC,CASSLSQGNLDEQYF
NA,many,TRBV19,TRBJ2-1,TGTGCCAGTAGTATAGAACCTAGGGGCCGCCCCTACAATGAGCAGTTCTTC,CASSIEPRGRPYNEQFF
TRBD1,NA,TRBV20-1,TRBJ2-7,TGCAGTGCTACCGGGACAGGGACAATAATGGGCTACGAGCAGTACTTC,CSATGTGTIMGYEQYF
NA,many,TRBV18,TRBJ2-1,TGTGCCAGCTCACTGGGGGGACTTGGGCAGTTCTTC,CASSLGGLGQFF
NA,many,TRBV12-3/TRBV12-4,TRBJ1-1,TGTGCCAGCAGTTTTGGCGTAGAGGCTGAAGCTTTCTTT,CASSFGVEAEAFF
NA,many,TRBV3-1,TRBJ2-3,TGTGCCAGCAGCCGTATCCCTCAGGGAGCCTCAGATACGCAGTATTTT,CASSRIPQGASDTQYF
NA,many,TRBV11-1,TRBJ2-5,TGTGCCAGCAGCTTACGGAGGGGGAAAGGAGAAGAGACCCAGTACTTC,CASSLRRGKGEETQYF
TRBD1,NA,TRBV20-1,TRBJ1-1,TGCAGTGCTAGAGCGACAGGGCGGGGAGACACTGAAGCTTTCTTT,CSARATGRGDTEAFF
TRBD2,many,TRBV5-1,TRBJ2-3,TGCGCCAGCAGCGGGGGGGAGAGCACAGATACGCAGTATTTT,CASSGGESTDTQYF
NA,many,TRBV28,TRBJ2-2,TGTGCCAGCAGTCGATTGCGGGACGGAAAAGGAGGGGAGCTGTTTTTT,CASSRLRDGKGGELFF
TRBD1,few,TRBV27,TRBJ1-1,TGTGCCAGCAGACGACAGGGGGTCATGAACACTGAAGCTTTCTTT,CASRRQGVMNTEAFF
NA,NA,TRBV12-3/TRBV12-4,TRBJ1-3,TGTGCCAATCGGGCCAACTCTGGAAACACCATATATTTT,CANRANSGNTIYF
TRBD1,few,TRBV19,TRBJ1-5,TGTGCCAGTAGCCCACTCAGTCGGGGACAGGCATCACCCAATACACAGCCCCAGCATTTT,CASSPLSRGQASPNTQPQHF
NA,few,TRBV5-1,TRBJ2-5,TGCGCCAGCAGCTCAAACCCTTCGGGGTCACAAGAGACCCAGTACTTC,CASSSNPSGSQETQYF
NA,many,TRBV9,TRBJ2-1,TGTGCCAGCAGCGCCGACAGAGCGACGGGTGGTGAGCAGTTCTTC,CASSADRATGGEQFF
TRBD2,many,TRBV28,TRBJ2-1,TGTGCCAGCAGTTTTGTTCGGCTAGCGGGGATCTACAATGAGCAGTTCTTC,CASSFVRLAGIYNEQFF
NA,many,TRBV20-1,TRBJ2-7,TGCAGTGCTAGAGATGGGGATTCCGCCTACGAGCAGTACTTC,CSARDGDSAYEQYF
NA,many,TRBV5-1,TRBJ1-6,TGCGCCAGCAGCTTGGGACCAGTGGATTCACCCCTCCACTTT,CASSLGPVDSPLHF
NA,NA,TRBV10-1,TRBJ2-2,TGCGCCAGCCCGGACAGATCACCCGGGGAGCTGTTTTTT,CASPDRSPGELFF
TRBD1,many,TRBV5-1,TRBJ2-3,TGCGCCAGCAGAAACGACAGGGGGCAGGGAGATACGCAGTATTTT,CASRNDRGQGDTQYF
NA,NA,TRBV12-3/TRBV12-4,TRBJ1-5,TGTGCCAGCAGTTTGGGTCTATCGCCCCAGCATTTT,CASSLGLSPQHF
NA,NA,TRBV7-2,TRBJ2-2,TGTGCCAGCAGCTTAGTCGTCATGGGAGGGGAGCTGTTTTTT,CASSLVVMGGELFF
NA,many,TRBV11-2,TRBJ1-6,TGTGCCAGCAGGACAGTAGGTTCACCCCTCCACTTT,CASRTVGSPLHF
TRBD2,NA,TRBV12-3/TRBV12-4,TRBJ2-1,TGTGCCAGCAGTTTATGGGCGGGGGACAATGAGCAGTTCTTC,CASSLWAGDNEQFF
NA,many,TRBV5-1,TRBJ2-3,TGCGCCAGCAGCTTGGGGACGGGGGATACGCAGTATTTT,CASSLGTGDTQYF
NA,many,TRBV6-5,TRBJ1-1,TGTGCCAGCAGTTACTCGTTGAGGCAGGGTAGCGAGGAAGCTTTCTTT,CASSYSLRQGSEEAFF
NA,NA,TRBV4-1,TRBJ1-4,TGCGCCAGCAGCCTTCCGGCGGAAAAACTGTTTTTT,CASSLPAEKLFF
NA,many,TRBV5-1,TRBJ1-2,TGCGCCAGCAGACGTGATAGTTCTAACTATGGCTACACCTTC,CASRRDSSNYGYTF
TRBD1,NA,TRBV30,TRBJ1-4,TGTGCCTGGAGTGTTAGACAGGGGCTATGGGAAAAACTGTTTTTT,CAWSVRQGLWEKLFF
NA,many,TRBV6-1,TRBJ2-1,TGTGCCAGCAGCCCGTACGGGGCCATCCGCAATGAGCAGTTCTTC,CASSPYGAIRNEQFF
NA,many,TRBV2,TRBJ2-1,TGTGCCAGCCGGCCGTGGGACTCTTACAATGAGCAGTTCTTC,CASRPWDSYNEQFF
NA,NA,TRBV19,TRBJ2-2,TGTGCCAGTAGTATTGTGATCCGGAGCACCGGGGAGCTGTTTTTT,CASSIVIRSTGELFF
TRBD1,many,TRBV5-1,TRBJ2-7,TGCGCCAGCAGCGGGGACAGAGAGCAGTACTTC,CASSGDREQYF
TRBD1,NA,TRBV6-1,TRBJ2-4,TGTGCCAGCAGTGGACAGGGGGGGGGGATAGCCAAAAACATTCAGTACTTC,CASSGQGGGIAKNIQYF
NA,few,TRBV19,TRBJ1-5,TGTGCCAGTAGTGGGGAATTAGGCGTCCACAATCAGCCCCAGCATTTT,CASSGELGVHNQPQHF
NA,few,TRBV27,TRBJ2-5,TGTGCCAGCAGGGGGTTGAGCGCGACCCAGTACTTC,CASRGLSATQYF
TRBD1,many,TRBV5-6,TRBJ2-7,TGTGCCAGCAGAGACCGGGACAGGGGCCACTCCTACGAGCAGTACTTC,CASRDRDRGHSYEQYF
TRBD2,many,TRBV7-3,TRBJ2-5,TGTGCCAGCAGCTTAACCCCAGCGGGGGGGCGAGAGACCCAGTACTTC,CASSLTPAGGRETQYF